One sample yielded the 15 T cell receptor beta chains listed below, sequenced in a study of T cell clonotyping in hematopoietic cell transplantation. This table comes from immunoSEQ multiplex PCR, and its TCRdb copy is limited to in-frame clones, with some not included. The sample lists 49,000 or so clones, roughly 80% occurring once. Time point described: recipient sample about 28 days before transplant, after cytoreduction. Material: peripheral blood mononuclear cells, obtained before stem cell transplant. The receptors originated from a man between 60 and 75 years old with myelodysplastic syndrome. Some clones in this sample may be carry-over from other donors' samples.

V usage is TRBV6-4 and J usage is TRBJ1-1; unclear D gene. Deletions cut 4 bases from V and 3 bases from J, with 9 bases between. CDR3 length equals 13 residues. Looked up from germline, CDR1 is MRHNA and CDR2 is SNTAGT. The CDR3 loop reads CASSAYAYTEAFF. DNA of the CDR3: TGTGCCAGCAGTGCCTACGCTTACACTGAAGCTTTCTTT.

The sample holds one count of this clone. V usage is TRBV9 and J usage is TRBJ2-7; the D gene is possibly TRBD1 (5 bases). The CDR3 is made up of 13 amino acids. Trimming took off 4 bases at V and 5 bases at J, with 13 bases between the two ends. CDR1 is SGDLS, CDR2 YYNGEE, per germline. As DNA, the CDR3 is TGTGCCAGCAGCCCCATGGGGCAGGACGAGCAGTACTTC. This encodes CASSPMGQDEQYF.

The chain recombines TRBV7-3 with TRBJ2-3; a possible D gene is TRBD1 (6 bases). V lost 3 bases to trimming and J lost 6 bases, with 10 bases between them. Germline V CDR1 and CDR2: SGHTA, FQGTGA. The CDR3 totals 13 residues. CDR3 region: CASSFGQYDTQYF. The CDR3 region has the DNA TGTGCCAGCAGCTTTGGACAGTACGATACGCAGTATTTT.

V usage is TRBV28 and J usage is TRBJ2-1; 12 positions agree with TRBD1. This CDR3 has 15 residues. V was clipped by 5 bases and J by 8 bases; unmatched bases: 7. The germline gives CDR1 MDHEN, CDR2 SYDVKM. For the CDR3, the DNA is TGTGCCAGCAGTGCCACCGGGACAGGGGGCGATGAGCAGTTCTTC. Its translation: CASSATGTGGDEQFF.

V usage is TRBV7-8 and J usage is TRBJ1-2, with D hard to call. Trimming left V 1 base short and J 7 bases short, with 10 bases between. The CDR3 is made up of 13 amino acids. The germline gives CDR1 SGHVS, CDR2 FQNEAQ. This CDR3 reads CASSLVGVSGYTF. The CDR3 DNA sequence: TGTGCCAGCAGCTTAGTTGGGGTGTCTGGCTACACCTTC.

V usage is TRBV6-6 and J usage is TRBJ2-3, with a tentative D call TRBD2 (7 bases). Trimming took 8 bases from V and 5 from J, leaving 23 bases between them. The germline gives CDR1 MNHNY, CDR2 SVGAGI (reference sequence). The CDR3 covers 16 residues. The DNA of the CDR3 is TGTGCCAGCCCCAACGAGGGGGGGGGCAGAGAAGATACGCAGTATTTT. Translating gives CASPNEGGGREDTQYF.

The J gene is TRBJ1-1, the V gene TRBV5-1; possible D gene TRBD1, 5 bases. The V and J ends lost 0 bases and 3 bases respectively, with 9 bases between them. The CDR3 runs 14 residues. Looked up from germline, CDR1 is SGHRS and CDR2 is YFSETQ. CDR3 sequence (DNA): TGCGCCAGCAGCTTGGGGGGACTTTACACTGAAGCTTTCTTT. Translating gives CASSLGGLYTEAFF.

This clone came up once. V is TRBV7-3 and J is TRBJ2-1; D gene uncertain. V was clipped by 5 bases and J by 7 bases, with 12 bases between them. The CDR3 is 13 amino acids. Germline assignment: CDR1 SGHTA and CDR2 FQGTGA. Written as DNA, the CDR3 is TGTGCCAGCAGCCCCAATGGGGATAATGAGCAGTTCTTC. Translation gives CASSPNGDNEQFF.

This chain joins TRBV9 and TRBJ2-6; D gene unclear. Looked up from germline, CDR1 is SGDLS and CDR2 is YYNGEE. This CDR3 has 14 amino acids. With 4 bases removed from V and 4 bases from J, the gap between germline ends came to 9 bases. The CDR3 here is CASSIGSGANVLTF. As DNA, the CDR3 is TGTGCCAGCAGCATTGGTTCCGGGGCCAACGTCCTGACTTTC.

The chain joins TRBV30 to TRBJ1-2; D is uncertain. The CDR3 has 13 amino acids. Germline V CDR1 and CDR2: GTSNPN, SVGIG (reference sequence). V lost 4 bases and J 2 bases, leaving 11 bases between the germline ends. CDR3 loop: CAWTRLGNYGYTF. DNA of the CDR3: TGTGCCTGGACCCGTCTGGGGAACTATGGCTACACCTTC.

This rearrangement joins TRBV14 to TRBJ1-2; 11 bases are shared with TRBD1. Looked up from germline, CDR1 is SGHDN and CDR2 is FVKESK. The CDR3 spans 15 residues. V lost 1 base and J lost 6; bases outside the gene matches: 4. CDR3 protein: CASSQAGQGGNGYTF. The CDR3 coding sequence is TGTGCCAGCAGCCAAGCGGGACAGGGGGGAAATGGCTACACCTTC.

In the case of this clone: Compared with germline, one end of the junction differs, possibly owing to a read error. This chain joins TRBV6-5 and TRBJ2-7, with D unclear. The CDR3 runs 11 residues. Germline CDR1 is MNHEY and CDR2 is SVGAGI. Here the CDR3 DNA reads TGTGCCAGCAGTTACTCCCACGAGCAGTACTTC. This translates into CASSYSHEQYF.

The sample holds a few counts of this clone. J is TRBJ1-2 and V is TRBV15, with a possible D match to TRBD1 (5 bases). The CDR3 is 14 amino acids. V dropped 0 bases and J dropped 6 bases, with 11 bases sitting between them. Germline-derived CDR1 and CDR2 are LNHNV and YYDKDF (reference sequence). The CDR3 DNA is TGTGCCACCAGCAGAGATGTTCAGGGAAATGGCTACACCTTC. This codes for CATSRDVQGNGYTF.

The chain uses TRBV10-2 and TRBJ1-6; D uncertain. Trimming cost V 7 bases and J 7 bases, with 14 bases left between them. The CDR3 contains 14 residues. CDR1 is WSHSY, CDR2 SAAADI, per germline. CDR3 protein: CASMPVTVNSPLHF. For the CDR3, the DNA is TGCGCCAGCATGCCCGTTACAGTAAATTCACCCCTCCACTTT.

This clone occurred once. The V and J genes are TRBV29-1 and TRBJ2-7, with D possibly matching TRBD1 (5 bases). Trimming stripped 3 bases from V and 0 bases from J, with 15 bases between. Germline-derived CDR1 and CDR2 are SQVTM and ANQGSEA. The length of the CDR3 is 15 residues. The CDR3 loop reads CSVEVTGGSSYEQYF. In DNA, the CDR3 is TGCAGCGTTGAGGTTACAGGCGGTAGCTCCTACGAGCAGTACTTC.